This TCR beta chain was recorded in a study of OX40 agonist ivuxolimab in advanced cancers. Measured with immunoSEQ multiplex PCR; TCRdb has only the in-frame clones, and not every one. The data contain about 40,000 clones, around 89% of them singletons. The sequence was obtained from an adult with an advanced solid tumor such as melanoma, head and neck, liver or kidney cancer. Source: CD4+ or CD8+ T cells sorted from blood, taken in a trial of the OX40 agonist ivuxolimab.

CDR3 sequence (DNA): TGTGCCAGCAGCTTAGCGGGGACGGGACTACACACTGAAGCTTTCTTT. This sequence encodes CASSLAGTGLHTEAFF. This sequence joins TRBV7-2 and TRBJ1-1; perhaps TRBD1 as D (5 bases). CDR3 length: 16 amino acids. The germline CDR1 and CDR2 sequences are SGHTA and FQGNSA. Trimming pared 0 bases from V and 3 bases from J, leaving 14 bases between.